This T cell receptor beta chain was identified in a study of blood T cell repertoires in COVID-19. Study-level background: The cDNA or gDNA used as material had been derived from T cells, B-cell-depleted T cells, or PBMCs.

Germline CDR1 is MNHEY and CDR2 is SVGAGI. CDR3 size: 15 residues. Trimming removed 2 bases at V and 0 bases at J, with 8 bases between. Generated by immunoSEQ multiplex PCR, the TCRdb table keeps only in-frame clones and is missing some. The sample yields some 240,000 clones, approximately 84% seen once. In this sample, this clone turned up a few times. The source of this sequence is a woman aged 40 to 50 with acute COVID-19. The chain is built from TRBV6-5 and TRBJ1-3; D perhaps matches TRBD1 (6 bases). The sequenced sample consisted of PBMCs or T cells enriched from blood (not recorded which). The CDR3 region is CASSYGDNSGNTIYF. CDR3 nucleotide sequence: TGTGCCAGCAGTTACGGGGACAACTCTGGAAACACCATATATTTT.